The 31 T cell receptor beta chains given below trace back to one sample, sequenced in a study of blood T cell repertoires in COVID-19. Sequencing used immunoSEQ multiplex PCR; TCRdb keeps in-frame clones, though not all of them. The sample includes under 65,000 clones, around nine tenths of them seen just once. Material: peripheral blood. The receptors derive from a woman aged 55-69 years with COVID-19, enrolled during active disease.

The chain links TRBV10-3 to TRBJ2-7; TRBD2 aligns across 9 bases. V lost 0 bases and J lost 0; bases outside the gene matches: 3. Germline-derived CDR1 and CDR2 are ENHRY and SYGVKD. The CDR3 covers 16 residues. CDR3: CAISESSGRSSYEQYF. The CDR3 bases are TGTGCCATCAGTGAGTCGAGCGGGAGGAGCTCCTACGAGCAGTACTTC.

The J gene is TRBJ2-7, the V gene TRBV6-5, with 7 bases that match TRBD1. V shed 4 bases and J 4 bases; nucleotides not matched to a gene: 10. The CDR3 has 15 amino acids. Germline CDR1 reads MNHEY; CDR2 reads SVGAGI. For the CDR3, the DNA is TGTGCCAGCAGTTGGCACGGGACAGAATTATACGAGCAGTACTTC. Translation: CASSWHGTELYEQYF.

The chain recombines TRBV19 with TRBJ1-2, with 10 bases lining up with TRBD1. CDR1 LNHDA and CDR2 SQIVND come from the germline V gene (reference sequence). After removal of 1 base from V and 6 bases from J, the junction contained 5 bases not matched to a gene. The CDR3 consists of 15 residues. The CDR3, as DNA: TGTGCCAGTAGTATAGCGGGGACAGGGGTGAATGGCTACACCTTC. It yields the protein CASSIAGTGVNGYTF.

CDR3 in amino acids: CAVRRWDPRQAVAGQYSYNEQFF. The CDR3 DNA follows: TGTGCCGTGAGGCGATGGGATCCGAGACAGGCCGTAGCGGGACAATACTCCTACAATGAGCAGTTCTTC. The genes are TRBV19 and TRBJ2-1; TRBD2 matches at 8 bases. This CDR3 is built from 23 residues. The V gene end was trimmed by 11 bases and the J gene end by 0 bases; junction bases not matched to a gene: 33. Per the germline V gene, CDR1 is LNHDA and CDR2 is SQIVND (reference sequence). Full variable domain (outside the CDR3, taken from reference TRBV19 and TRBJ2-1): DGGITQSPKYLFRKEGQNVTLSCEQNLNHDAMYWYRQDPGQGLRLIYYSQIVNDFQKGDIAEGYSVSREKKESFPLTVTSAQKNPTAFYLCAVRRWDPRQAVAGQYSYNEQFFGPGTRLTVL.

The genes are TRBV28 and TRBJ1-1; TRBD1 is a possible D gene (5 bases). Germline V gene lookup returns CDR1 MDHEN and CDR2 SYDVKM. The ends were cut back, 1 base at V and 7 bases at J, with 10 bases in the middle. The CDR3 length is 13 residues. Here the CDR3 reads CASSLLGRVEAFF. The CDR3 region has the DNA TGTGCCAGCAGTTTATTGGGCAGGGTTGAAGCTTTCTTT.

This rearrangement joins TRBV20-1 to TRBJ2-7; no firm D call. Between the trimmed V and J ends, which lost 3 bases and 0 bases, there was a span of 9 bases. The CDR3 has 13 residues. The germline V gene has CDR1 DFQATT and CDR2 SNEGSKA (reference sequence). In DNA form, the CDR3 reads TGCAGTGCTAGTCCTGGGCCCTCCTACGAGCAGTACTTC. It codes for CSASPGPSYEQYF.

The V gene is TRBV14, the J gene TRBJ1-6; the match to TRBD1 covers 9 bases. CDR3 length: 16 amino acids. The germline V gene has CDR1 SGHDN and CDR2 FVKESK. V trimming: 1 base; J trimming: 10 bases; junction bases outside the gene matches: 8. The CDR3 spells CASSQALGQGGSPLHF. The CDR3 DNA is TGTGCCAGCAGCCAAGCTTTGGGACAGGGCGGATCACCCCTCCACTTT. The variable domain in full, with the rest retrieved from reference TRBV14 and TRBJ1-6, is EAGVTQFPSHSVIEKGQTVTLRCDPISGHDNLYWYRRVMGKEIKFLLHFVKESKQDESGMPNNRFLAERTGGTYSTLKVQPAELEDSGVYFCASSQALGQGGSPLHFGNGTRLTVT.

This rearrangement joins TRBV19 to TRBJ2-5; 8 bases map to TRBD1. This CDR3 spans 15 amino acids. The trim removed 3 bases at V and 1 base at J, leaving 4 bases unmatched. The germline CDR1 and CDR2 sequences are LNHDA and SQIVND (reference sequence). CDR3 DNA: TGTGCCAGTAGTATCCCAGGGGGCAGCCAAGAGACCCAGTACTTC. This codes for CASSIPGGSQETQYF.

The chain recombines TRBV7-8 with TRBJ2-1, with D maybe TRBD2 (6 bases). CDR3 length equals 15 residues. Germline CDR1 reads SGHVS; CDR2 reads FQNEAQ. The ends were cut back, 3 bases at V and 2 bases at J, with 11 bases in the middle. CDR3 DNA: TGTGCCAGCAGCTTGACCGCGGGGCCCTACAATGAGCAGTTCTTC. This gives the protein CASSLTAGPYNEQFF. The full variable domain, its missing parts supplied by reference TRBV7-8 and TRBJ2-1, is GAGVSQSPRYKVAKRGQDVALRCDPISGHVSLFWYQQALGQGPEFLTYFQNEAQLDKSGLPSDRFFAERPEGSVSTLKIQRTQQEDSAVYLCASSLTAGPYNEQFFGPGTRLTVL.

The count of this clone is one. The chain combines TRBV28 with TRBJ1-5; tentatively, D is TRBD1 (6 bases). Per the germline V gene, CDR1 is MDHEN and CDR2 is SYDVKM. The V gene lost 6 bases and the J gene lost 2 bases, with 23 bases spanning the gap. CDR3 size: 18 residues. CDR3 amino acids: CASRRTVGGLRGNQPQHF. CDR3 coding DNA: TGTGCCAGCAGACGAACCGTCGGGGGGCTCAGGGGCAATCAGCCCCAGCATTTT.

In this sample, this clone turned up a few times. V and J are TRBV28 and TRBJ1-3, with D perhaps matching TRBD1 (6 bases). Between the trimmed V and J ends, which lost 6 bases and 0 bases, there was a span of 18 bases. This CDR3 has 17 amino acids. Germline-derived CDR1 and CDR2 are MDHEN and SYDVKM. The CDR3: CASREKGQLYSGNTIYF. The CDR3 bases are TGTGCCAGCAGAGAAAAAGGACAGCTCTACTCTGGAAACACCATATATTTT.

This clone was seen only a few times. The rearrangement joins TRBV4-1 to TRBJ1-4, with D perhaps TRBD1 (6 bases). V was shortened by 2 bases and J by 7 bases, with 14 bases between the two germline ends. Germline CDR1 reads MGHRA; CDR2 reads YSYEKL. The CDR3 sequence is 15 residues long. The CDR3 sequence is CASSQYRTEPEKLFF. CDR3 DNA: TGCGCCAGCAGCCAATATAGGACAGAACCTGAAAAACTGTTTTTT.

CDR3 DNA: TGTGCCAGCAGTCCCCAACTAGCGGGAAAAGTAGATACGCAGTATTTT. Translation gives CASSPQLAGKVDTQYF. The chain uses TRBV28 and TRBJ2-3; 10 nucleotides match TRBD2. Germline-derived CDR1 and CDR2 are MDHEN and SYDVKM. V lost 5 bases to trimming and J lost 5 bases; unmatched junction nucleotides: 10. This CDR3 spans 16 amino acids.

The chain joins TRBV15 to TRBJ1-5; no reliable D call. Germline CDR1 is LNHNV and CDR2 is YYDKDF (reference sequence). The ends were cut back, 0 bases at V and 3 bases at J, with 15 bases in the middle. The CDR3 sequence is 17 residues long. DNA of the CDR3: TGTGCCACCAGCAGAGATCGGAGCAGAAGTGCCAATCAGCCCCAGCATTTT. Protein sequence: CATSRDRSRSANQPQHF.

A few counts support this clone. The chain employs TRBV2 and TRBJ1-5; 7 bases align to TRBD1. This CDR3 contains 16 residues. Trimming cost V 5 bases and J 5 bases; bases outside gene matches: 12. Germline CDR1 SNHLY, CDR2 FYNNEI. The chain's CDR3 is CASSPRRNRGDQPQHF. CDR3 nucleotide sequence: TGTGCCAGCAGTCCCCGAAGGAACAGGGGAGATCAGCCCCAGCATTTT.

The rearrangement joins TRBV27 to TRBJ1-6, with a weak D call TRBD1 (6 bases). The CDR3 covers 17 residues. V shed 2 bases and J shed 2 bases, with 13 bases lying between them. Germline V lookup: CDR1 MNHEY, CDR2 SMNVEV (reference sequence). This CDR3 reads CASSLKTGSAYNSPLHF. CDR3 nucleotide sequence: TGTGCCAGCAGTTTAAAAACAGGGAGCGCCTATAATTCACCCCTCCACTTT.

Worth noting for this clone: One end of the junction is discordant with germline, which a read error may explain. The chain combines TRBV7-7 with TRBJ2-2; 14 bases are a match to TRBD2. The CDR3 extends over 16 amino acids. Germline V lookup: CDR1 SSHAT, CDR2 FNYEAQ (reference sequence). The CDR3: CASSLEGLAGGGELFF. CDR3 nucleotide sequence: TGTGCTAGCAGCTTAGAAGGACTAGCGGGAGGCGGGGAGCTGTTTTTT. The full variable domain, in which reference TRBV7-7 and TRBJ2-2 provide the parts outside the CDR3, is GAGVSQSPRYKVTKRGQDVTLRCDPISSHATLYWYQQALGQGPEFLTYFNYEAQPDKSGLPSDRFSAERPEGSISTLTIQRTEQRDSAMYRCASSLEGLAGGGELFFGEGSRLTVL.

V is TRBV6-6 and J is TRBJ2-7; 11 bases agree with TRBD2. This CDR3 is 15 amino acids long. J lost 2 bases, V lost 3 bases, and 3 bases had no gene match. Per germline, CDR1 MNHNY and CDR2 SVGAGI (reference sequence). The CDR3 DNA is TGTGCCAGCAGTTATTCACTAGCGGGAGCCTACGAGCAGTACTTC. It yields the protein CASSYSLAGAYEQYF.

This chain links TRBV5-5 with TRBJ1-1; D might be TRBD1 (5 bases). V was clipped by 2 bases and J by 8 bases, with 13 bases between them. CDR1 is SGHKS, CDR2 YYEKEE, per germline (reference sequence). The CDR3 loop spans 13 amino acids. The DNA of the CDR3 is TGTGCCAGCAGCTTAGGAGGGGATACCGAAGCTTTCTTT. It encodes CASSLGGDTEAFF.

The chain carries TRBV12-3 or TRBV12-4 and TRBJ2-7; 9 bases match TRBD1. This CDR3 comprises 12 residues. The V and J ends lost 4 bases and 11 bases, in that order; junction bases with no gene match: 6. CDR3 region: CASSSGTGMEYF. The CDR3 DNA reads TGTGCCAGCAGTTCCGGGACAGGGATGGAGTACTTC.

This chain uses TRBV7-9 with TRBJ2-1; TRBD1 matches 8 bases. This CDR3 contains 16 residues. Germline loops: CDR1 SEHNR, CDR2 FQNEAQ (reference sequence). After removal of 5 bases from V and 7 bases from J, the junction contained 13 bases not matched to a gene. CDR3: CASSPMTGVSTNEQFF. DNA for the CDR3: TGTGCCAGCAGCCCAATGACAGGGGTTTCAACAAATGAGCAGTTCTTC.

The gene calls are TRBV29-1 and TRBJ2-2, with 8 bases matching TRBD1. Per the germline V gene, CDR1 is SQVTM and CDR2 is ANQGSEA. The CDR3 covers 14 residues. Losses at the gene ends were 6 bases for V and 2 bases for J; bases not matched to a gene: 5. Here the CDR3 reads CSVAGTGNTGELFF. Written as DNA, the CDR3 is TGCAGCGTCGCAGGGACAGGAAACACCGGGGAGCTGTTTTTT.

The chain couples TRBV11-2 to TRBJ2-7, with a tentative D call TRBD2 (5 bases). Trimming cost V 3 bases and J 7 bases, with 16 bases left between them. Germline V gene data show CDR1 as SGHAT and CDR2 as FQNNGV. The CDR3 is made up of 14 amino acids. CDR3 DNA sequence: TGTGCCAGCAGCTTCGGAACTGCCCGGGGTGAGCAGTACTTC. Translated, it gives CASSFGTARGEQYF.

The chain links TRBV6-1 to TRBJ1-2, with D possibly matching TRBD1 (5 bases). The germline CDR1 and CDR2 sequences are MNHNS and SASEGT. V lost 1 base to trimming and J lost 7 bases, with 7 bases between them. This CDR3 has 12 amino acids. CDR3 region: CASSEDRFGYTF. DNA of the CDR3: TGTGCCAGCAGTGAAGACAGGTTTGGCTACACCTTC.

This clone was recorded once. The chain has TRBV4-2 and TRBJ2-1, with 14 bases matching TRBD2. CDR3 length: 18 amino acids. V was pared by 0 bases and J by 8 bases, with 9 bases of the junction left unmatched. Germline V gives CDR1 LGHNA, CDR2 YNFKEQ. DNA of the CDR3: TGTGCCAGCAGCCAAGACGGGACTAGCGGGAGTAAGACCGATGAGCAGTTCTTC. This sequence encodes CASSQDGTSGSKTDEQFF.

CDR3 in amino acids: CASAYSGLTDTQYF. The CDR3 DNA reads TGTGCCAGCGCGTATAGCGGACTCACAGATACGCAGTATTTT. The rearrangement links TRBV6-5 to TRBJ2-3, with a weak D call TRBD2 (6 bases). This CDR3 comprises 14 residues. In germline, CDR1 is MNHEY, CDR2 SVGAGI. Deletions cut 8 bases from V and 2 bases from J, with 14 bases between.

The J gene is TRBJ2-5, the V gene TRBV30; D unclear. V lost 1 base and J lost 5, with 5 bases in between. Germline assignment: CDR1 GTSNPN and CDR2 SVGIG (reference sequence). This CDR3 is 11 amino acids long. The CDR3 DNA reads as TGTGCCTGGAGTGCCCCGGAGACCCAGTACTTC. Translated, it gives CAWSAPETQYF.

The chain recombines TRBV7-9 with TRBJ1-3; no reliable D call. V was cut by 6 bases and J by 4 bases, with 7 bases left in between. The CDR3 runs 12 residues. From germline, CDR1 is SEHNR and CDR2 FQNEAQ (reference sequence). CDR3 DNA sequence: TGTGCCAGCAGTTCTCAGGGAAACACCATATATTTT. Its translation: CASSSQGNTIYF. Combining the CDR3 with reference TRBV7-9 and TRBJ1-3 gives the whole variable domain DTGVSQNPRHKITKRGQNVTFRCDPISEHNRLYWYRQTLGQGPEFLTYFQNEAQLEKSRLLSDRFSAERPKGSFSTLEIQRTEQGDSAMYLCASSSQGNTIYFGEGSWLTVV.

J is TRBJ2-3 and V is TRBV18, with 7 bases that match TRBD1. Trimming at V came to 4 bases and at J to 1 base, leaving 8 bases not matched to a gene. The CDR3 totals 16 residues. CDR1 and CDR2 from the germline V gene are KGHSH and LQKENI. The CDR3 here is CASSLYRDSGTDTQYF. In nucleotides, the CDR3 is TGTGCCAGCTCACTCTACCGGGACAGCGGCACAGATACGCAGTATTTT. Looking up the rest from reference TRBV18 and TRBJ2-3 gives the full variable domain: NAGVMQNPRHLVRRRGQEARLRCSPMKGHSHVYWYRQLPEEGLKFMVYLQKENIIDESGMPKERFSAEFPKEGPSILRIQQVVRGDSAAYFCASSLYRDSGTDTQYFGPGTRLTVL.

The chain is built from TRBV6-5 and TRBJ1-2, with D maybe TRBD1 (5 bases). This CDR3 contains 14 residues. Per germline, CDR1 MNHEY and CDR2 SVGAGI. With 2 bases removed from V and 4 bases from J, the gap between germline ends came to 11 bases. CDR3 coding DNA: TGTGCCAGCAGTTACGGGGGGGTCTCCTATGGCTACACCTTC. Protein product: CASSYGGVSYGYTF.

The chain combines TRBV25-1 with TRBJ2-5; no definite D call. This CDR3 region has 11 residues. V lost 3 bases, J lost 5 bases, and 4 bases lay in between. CDR1 MGHDK and CDR2 SYGVNS come from the germline V gene. CDR3 coding DNA: TGTGCCAGCAGTGATCGGGAGACCCAGTACTTC. Protein: CASSDRETQYF.